These 30 T cell receptor beta chains were sequenced from one sample in a study of cytomegalovirus exposure and HLA in healthy donors. Amplification used 60 Vbeta primers and 13 Jbeta primers. Profiling relied on immunoSEQ multiplex PCR, and the TCRdb table lists in-frame clones only, not all of them. The sample includes around 190,000 clones, around 80% seen only once; the top ten take approximately 4%. The sequenced material came from PBMCs. All receptors derive from a woman between 25 and 40 years old in good health and CMV-seropositive.

The chain has TRBV5-5 and TRBJ1-4; D is unclear. V was cut by 2 bases and J by 5 bases, with 13 bases left in between. Germline CDR1 SGHKS, CDR2 YYEKEE (reference sequence). The CDR3 runs 15 residues. As DNA, the CDR3 is TGTGCCAGCAGCTTTTCCTGGGCTTCAAATGAAAAACTGTTTTTT. Translated: CASSFSWASNEKLFF. Full variable domain (remainder filled in from reference TRBV5-5 and TRBJ1-4): DAGVTQSPTHLIKTRGQQVTLRCSPISGHKSVSWYQQVLGQGPQFIFQYYEKEERGRGNFPDRFSARQFPNYSSELNVNALLLGDSALYLCASSFSWASNEKLFFGSGTQLSVL.

V and J are TRBV2 and TRBJ1-1, with a possible D match to TRBD1 (6 bases). Germline V lookup: CDR1 SNHLY, CDR2 FYNNEI. The V gene lost 5 bases and the J gene lost 5 bases, with 24 bases spanning the gap. The CDR3 is made up of 17 amino acids. The chain's CDR3 is CASSFDKGGGVRTEAFF. The CDR3 DNA is TGTGCCAGCAGTTTTGACAAGGGGGGGGGAGTTCGAACTGAAGCTTTCTTT.

The rearrangement uses TRBV7-9 and TRBJ2-5; TRBD2 might be the D (6 bases). The germline gives CDR1 SEHNR, CDR2 FQNEAQ (reference sequence). Trimming cost V 5 bases and J 1 base, with 20 bases left between them. This CDR3 has 17 residues. CDR3 in amino acids: CASSPTRRGLSQETQYF. CDR3 nucleotides: TGTGCCAGCAGCCCAACTAGGAGGGGTCTGAGCCAAGAGACCCAGTACTTC. The entire variable domain, with the rest obtained from reference TRBV7-9 and TRBJ2-5, is as follows: DTGVSQNPRHKITKRGQNVTFRCDPISEHNRLYWYRQTLGQGPEFLTYFQNEAQLEKSRLLSDRFSAERPKGSFSTLEIQRTEQGDSAMYLCASSPTRRGLSQETQYFGPGTRLLVL.

The V and J genes are TRBV5-6 and TRBJ1-1; 10 bases line up with TRBD1. CDR3 length equals 15 residues. Germline-derived CDR1 and CDR2 are SGHDT and YYEEEE. Losses at the gene ends were 4 bases for V and 3 bases for J; bases not matched to a gene: 6. The CDR3 loop reads CASSPWTGGDTEAFF. CDR3 nucleotide sequence: TGTGCCAGCAGCCCCTGGACAGGGGGGGACACTGAAGCTTTCTTT. The full variable domain, completed using reference TRBV5-6 and TRBJ1-1, is DAGVTQSPTHLIKTRGQQVTLRCSPKSGHDTVSWYQQALGQGPQFIFQYYEEEERQRGNFPDRFSGHQFPNYSSELNVNALLLGDSALYLCASSPWTGGDTEAFFGQGTRLTVV.

This clone has only one observation. This chain joins TRBV4-3 and TRBJ2-5; TRBD2 agrees at 8 bases. CDR1 LGHNA and CDR2 YSLEER come from the germline V gene. With V trimmed by 4 bases and J by 4 bases, 11 bases remained unmatched. The CDR3 covers 16 residues. The CDR3: CASSPNGGGPLETQYF. Written as DNA, the CDR3 is TGCGCCAGCAGCCCCAACGGGGGGGGGCCGTTAGAGACCCAGTACTTC.

This clone has only a few counts. The J gene is TRBJ2-7, the V gene TRBV6-5, with D tentatively TRBD2 (5 bases). V shed 6 bases and J shed 7 bases, with 16 bases lying between them. Germline CDR1 is MNHEY and CDR2 is SVGAGI. This CDR3 spans 13 amino acids. The CDR3 protein is CASRRGFSGEQYF. As DNA, the CDR3 is TGTGCCAGCAGAAGAGGGTTCTCGGGAGAGCAGTACTTC.

The chain carries TRBV7-9 and TRBJ1-3; unclear D gene. CDR1 SEHNR and CDR2 FQNEAQ come from the germline V gene (reference sequence). The CDR3 covers 16 residues. V lost 1 base and J 2 bases, leaving 12 bases between the germline ends. The CDR3 protein is CASSLVAGPPGNTIYF. The CDR3 coding sequence is TGTGCCAGCAGCTTAGTCGCGGGTCCCCCTGGAAACACCATATATTTT.

The chain has TRBV5-1 and TRBJ2-7; 11 bases are a match to TRBD1. The CDR3 spans 15 residues. Per germline, CDR1 SGHRS and CDR2 YFSETQ. V dropped 3 bases and J dropped 2; count of bases not matched to a gene: 4. The CDR3 region is CASSSGQGGPYEQYF. CDR3 in DNA: TGCGCCAGCAGCTCGGGACAGGGGGGACCCTACGAGCAGTACTTC. Full variable domain (rest looked up from reference TRBV5-1 and TRBJ2-7): KAGVTQTPRYLIKTRGQQVTLSCSPISGHRSVSWYQQTPGQGLQFLFEYFSETQRNKGNFPGRFSGRQFSNSRSEMNVSTLELGDSALYLCASSSGQGGPYEQYFGPGTRLTVT.

The chain joins TRBV7-8 to TRBJ1-2, with 11 positions matching TRBD1. Germline V gives CDR1 SGHVS, CDR2 FQNEAQ. V was clipped by 1 base and J by 4 bases; unmatched bases: 14. The CDR3 totals 19 residues. In DNA, the CDR3 is TGTGCCAGCAGCTTAGTCGCCGGGACAGGGGGGATCTTTAGCTATGGCTACACCTTC. It translates to CASSLVAGTGGIFSYGYTF. Complete variable domain (other parts from reference TRBV7-8 and TRBJ1-2): GAGVSQSPRYKVAKRGQDVALRCDPISGHVSLFWYQQALGQGPEFLTYFQNEAQLDKSGLPSDRFFAERPEGSVSTLKIQRTQQEDSAVYLCASSLVAGTGGIFSYGYTFGSGTRLTVV.

This clone was seen more than once but under ten times. The chain carries TRBV7-8 and TRBJ2-5; D might be TRBD2 (7 bases). CDR3 length: 13 residues. The V end lost 6 bases, the J end lost 5 bases, and 13 bases lay between the germline ends. From germline, CDR1 is SGHVS and CDR2 FQNEAQ. The CDR3 nucleotides are TGTGCCAGCAGACGGGGGGCCGGGGAGACCCAGTACTTC. Protein: CASRRGAGETQYF.

The genes are TRBV6-1 and TRBJ2-7; 7 bases map to TRBD2. Germline V gives CDR1 MNHNS, CDR2 SASEGT. The CDR3 loop spans 17 amino acids. After removal of 2 bases from V and 1 base from J, the junction contained 11 bases not matched to a gene. CDR3 amino acids: CASSEITGGASSYEQYF. In nucleotides, the CDR3 is TGTGCCAGCAGTGAAATTACGGGGGGAGCCTCGTCCTACGAGCAGTACTTC.

The chain carries TRBV19 and TRBJ1-2; perhaps TRBD1 as D (6 bases). Germline V gene lookup returns CDR1 LNHDA and CDR2 SQIVND (reference sequence). There are 15 residues in the CDR3. The V end lost 3 bases, the J end lost 4 bases, and 15 bases lay between the germline ends. The CDR3 loop reads CASSISQGSPYGYTF. CDR3 sequence (DNA): TGTGCCAGTAGTATCTCCCAGGGGTCTCCCTATGGCTACACCTTC.

This clone has more than one count but fewer than ten. The gene calls are TRBV5-1 and TRBJ2-7; D gene uncertain. The CDR3 totals 13 residues. Germline V gives CDR1 SGHRS, CDR2 YFSETQ. V was pared by 1 base and J by 6 bases, with 11 bases between. CDR3 coding DNA: TGCGCCAGCAGCTTGTCAGGAAATGGCGAGCAGTACTTC. Translating gives CASSLSGNGEQYF.

The chain uses TRBV2 and TRBJ1-5; D possibly corresponds to TRBD1 (5 bases). The V end was cut by 6 bases, the J end by 6 bases, with 9 bases between. The CDR3 sequence is 12 residues long. Germline CDR1 is SNHLY and CDR2 is FYNNEI. Here the CDR3 reads CASSATGQPQHF. The CDR3 coding sequence is TGTGCCAGCAGCGCTACAGGTCAGCCCCAGCATTTT.

This sequence joins TRBV6-5 and TRBJ2-3; TRBD2 might be the D (5 bases). Germline loops: CDR1 MNHEY, CDR2 SVGAGI. The CDR3 runs to 15 residues. Trimming stripped 4 bases from V and 6 bases from J, with 17 bases between. The CDR3 DNA is TGTGCCAGCAGTTCCCTCAGCGGAGAGGCCGATACGCAGTATTTT. Translated: CASSSLSGEADTQYF.

This clone was counted a few times. The chain couples TRBV6-1 to TRBJ1-5, with TRBD1 as a possible D gene (5 bases). This CDR3 comprises 13 residues. With 10 bases removed from V and 6 bases from J, the gap between germline ends came to 16 bases. Germline CDR1 reads MNHNS; CDR2 reads SASEGT. In DNA, the CDR3 is TGTGCCACCCTGGCGGGGGATGGTCAGCCCCAGCATTTT. It translates to CATLAGDGQPQHF.

V gene TRBV5-4 combines with J gene TRBJ2-3; TRBD2 matches at 10 bases. CDR3 length: 16 amino acids. Germline V gene lookup returns CDR1 SGHNT and CDR2 YYREEE (reference sequence). The J segment lost 4 bases and the V segment lost 2 bases, leaving 7 bases of the junction unmatched. The CDR3 DNA sequence: TGTGCCAGCAGCTTTTCTAGCGGGAGTCTTGCAGATACGCAGTATTTT. Translated, it gives CASSFSSGSLADTQYF.

The rearrangement joins TRBV4-1 to TRBJ2-4, with 8 nucleotides matching TRBD1. With V trimmed by 0 bases and J by 7 bases, 5 bases remained unmatched. Per the germline V gene, CDR1 is MGHRA and CDR2 is YSYEKL. The CDR3 contains 15 residues. The CDR3 nucleotides are TGCGCCAGCAGCCAAGAGTGGCAGGGGGCGAACATTCAGTACTTC. It encodes CASSQEWQGANIQYF.

The V gene is TRBV20-1, the J gene TRBJ2-1; tentative D call: TRBD2 (5 bases). This CDR3 spans 10 amino acids. Looked up from germline, CDR1 is DFQATT and CDR2 is SNEGSKA (reference sequence). Trimming stripped 5 bases from V and 10 bases from J, with 9 bases between. The CDR3 loop reads CSASPGEQFF. The CDR3 bases are TGCAGTGCTTCTCCGGGGGAGCAGTTCTTC.

This rearrangement joins TRBV19 to TRBJ1-2, with no clear D. Germline CDR1 reads LNHDA; CDR2 reads SQIVND (reference sequence). The germline V and J ends were trimmed by 5 bases and 8 bases, with 15 bases remaining between them. This CDR3 is 13 amino acids long. This CDR3 reads CASSEGWEKGYTF. In DNA form, the CDR3 reads TGTGCCAGTAGTGAAGGGTGGGAGAAAGGCTACACCTTC.

This chain links TRBV7-8 with TRBJ2-1, with 8 bases matching TRBD1. With V trimmed by 2 bases and J by 4 bases, 13 bases remained unmatched. CDR1 and CDR2 from the germline V gene are SGHVS and FQNEAQ. CDR3 length: 18 residues. The CDR3 sequence: CASSLMRADTGGYNEQFF. CDR3 nucleotide sequence: TGTGCCAGCAGCTTAATGAGGGCGGACACAGGGGGATACAATGAGCAGTTCTTC.

This clone was detected only once. The chain carries TRBV5-6 and TRBJ1-2, with 7 bases fitting TRBD1. The length of the CDR3 is 13 residues. Looked up from germline, CDR1 is SGHDT and CDR2 is YYEEEE. Trimming cost V 4 bases and J 4 bases; bases outside gene matches: 4. The DNA of the CDR3 is TGTGCCAGCAGCACCCAGGGGGTCTATGGCTACACCTTC. Encoded protein: CASSTQGVYGYTF.

V gene TRBV10-2 combines with J gene TRBJ1-2, with 8 nucleotides matching TRBD1. V lost 10 bases and J lost 2; bases outside the gene matches: 6. The CDR3 runs to 13 residues. Germline V CDR1 and CDR2: WSHSY, SAAADI. The CDR3 DNA reads as TGCGCCACCTGGACAGGGTTGAACTATGGCTACACCTTC. It translates to CATWTGLNYGYTF.

CDR3 loop: CASRKRDRGKYSNQPQHF. CDR3 nucleotide sequence: TGTGCCAGCAGAAAACGGGACAGGGGAAAGTATAGCAATCAGCCCCAGCATTTT. The chain uses TRBV11-3 and TRBJ1-5, with TRBD1 matching 10 bases. Germline assignment: CDR1 SGHNT and CDR2 YENEEA. The ends lost 6 bases at V and 0 bases at J; junction bases unmatched: 11. This CDR3 contains 18 residues.

The chain couples TRBV30 to TRBJ1-1; weak D call: TRBD1 (5 bases). V shed 0 bases and J shed 1 base, with 6 bases lying between them. Germline CDR1 and CDR2: GTSNPN and SVGIG (reference sequence). The CDR3 consists of 13 residues. The CDR3 nucleotides read TGTGCCTGGAGTGTACAGGAGAACACTGAAGCTTTCTTT. Translation gives CAWSVQENTEAFF. Supplemented by reference TRBV30 and TRBJ1-1, the full variable domain reads SQTIHQWPATLVQPVGSPLSLECTVEGTSNPNLYWYRQAAGRGLQLLFYSVGIGQISSEVPQNLSASRPQDRQFILSSKKLLLSDSGFYLCAWSVQENTEAFFGQGTRLTVV.

This clone was counted a few times. The V call is TRBV6-5, the J call TRBJ1-4; D gene ambiguous. The germline gives CDR1 MNHEY, CDR2 SVGAGI. V was shortened by 0 bases and J by 10 bases, with 12 bases between the two germline ends. CDR3 length: 14 amino acids. The CDR3 is CASSYSPSEGKLFF. CDR3 bases: TGTGCCAGCAGTTACTCTCCCAGCGAAGGAAAACTGTTTTTT.

The count of this clone is one. This sequence joins TRBV27 and TRBJ1-6; 7 bases align to TRBD1. Germline CDR1 is MNHEY and CDR2 is SMNVEV (reference sequence). This CDR3 spans 16 amino acids. V was clipped by 7 bases and J by 1 base; unmatched bases: 7. The CDR3 DNA is TGTGCCAGCAAAAACAGGGGTTGGTCCTATAATTCACCCCTCCACTTT. Translation gives CASKNRGWSYNSPLHF.

The chain uses TRBV10-3 and TRBJ2-1; maybe TRBD1 (5 bases). The germline gives CDR1 ENHRY, CDR2 SYGVKD. The CDR3 has 14 amino acids. V shed 0 bases and J shed 7 bases, with 10 bases lying between them. The CDR3 bases are TGTGCCATCAGTGAGTCCAGGGAAGGAAATGAGCAGTTCTTC. Translating it yields CAISESREGNEQFF.

The chain joins TRBV10-1 to TRBJ2-7; the D is unclear. The V end lost 6 bases, the J end lost 7 bases, and 13 bases lay between the germline ends. The CDR3 covers 12 residues. Germline V gene lookup returns CDR1 WNHNN and CDR2 SYGVQD (reference sequence). CDR3 sequence (DNA): TGCGCCAGCAGGCCCCGGGTTAAAGAGCAGTACTTC. Its translation: CASRPRVKEQYF.

On this clone itself: Other DNA sequences in the same sample also yield this CDR3. The chain recombines TRBV30 with TRBJ1-5, with 8 positions matching TRBD1. Looked up from germline, CDR1 is GTSNPN and CDR2 is SVGIG (reference sequence). Trimming took 0 bases from V and 5 from J; bases not matched to a gene: 0. The CDR3 consists of 13 residues. DNA of the CDR3: TGTGCCTGGAGTGTACAGGGGGATCAGCCCCAGCATTTT. It yields the protein CAWSVQGDQPQHF.